These 18 T cell receptor beta chains share one sample of origin, sequenced in a study of blood T cells in healthy people across ages. Sample-barcoded 5' priming and a J-beta primer mix drove a second PCR of roughly 6 to 12 cycles. TCRdb ran MiXCR on the 5' RACE reads and lists one entry per CDR3 protein. The table records some 790,000 distinct CDR3 sequences, 25% to 35% of them present only once. Specimen: blood. These receptors originate from a woman aged 80 or over in good health.

The rearrangement links TRBV29-1 to TRBJ2-5, with a possible D match to TRBD1 (5 bases). The ends were cut back, 3 bases at V and 5 bases at J, with 10 bases in the middle. CDR1 is SQVTM, CDR2 ANQGSEA, per germline. The CDR3 contains 12 residues. The CDR3 sequence: CSVDSGKETQYF. DNA for the CDR3: TGCAGCGTTGATTCAGGGAAGGAGACCCAGTACTTC.

This clonotype was observed many times. This chain links TRBV12-3 or TRBV12-4 with TRBJ2-1, with 8 positions matching TRBD1. Losses at the gene ends were 5 bases for V and 5 bases for J; bases not matched to a gene: 5. This CDR3 has 14 residues. The CDR3 bases are TGTGCCAGCAGTCCGGGACAGGTTCACAATGAGCAGTTCTTC. Translation: CASSPGQVHNEQFF.

This chain links TRBV27 with TRBJ2-2, with no clear D. The CDR3 runs to 17 residues. Germline values: CDR1 MNHEY, CDR2 SMNVEV (reference sequence). V was trimmed by 0 bases and J by 1 base, leaving 12 bases between them. CDR3 sequence (DNA): TGTGCCAGCAGTTTATCTTATGGTCACAAGAACACCGGGGAGCTGTTTTTT. This gives the protein CASSLSYGHKNTGELFF.

This clonotype was counted ten times or more. In DNA, the CDR3 is TGTGCCAGCAGCTTTCAGGGGGGATATGGCTACACCTTC. Translated, it gives CASSFQGGYGYTF. The rearrangement uses TRBV7-9 and TRBJ1-2; TRBD1 matches at 7 bases. The ends lost 3 bases at V and 5 bases at J; junction bases unmatched: 3. CDR1 and CDR2 (germline): SEHNR, FQNEAQ (reference sequence). The CDR3 length is 13 residues.

This clonotype was seen a handful of times. CDR3 region: CSARLGQANSPLHF. The CDR3 DNA is TGCAGTGCTAGACTCGGACAGGCCAATTCACCCCTCCACTTT. V is TRBV20-1 and J is TRBJ1-6; TRBD1 matches at 7 bases. Per the germline V gene, CDR1 is DFQATT and CDR2 is SNEGSKA (reference sequence). The CDR3 contains 14 residues. With V trimmed by 2 bases and J by 7 bases, 5 bases remained unmatched.

This clonotype was counted at least ten times. The chain joins TRBV20-1 to TRBJ2-3; TRBD2 matches at 8 bases. Looked up from germline, CDR1 is DFQATT and CDR2 is SNEGSKA (reference sequence). V dropped 3 bases and J dropped 2; count of bases not matched to a gene: 1. The CDR3 extends over 13 amino acids. DNA for the CDR3: TGCAGTGCTAGCGGGGGGGTCACAGATACGCAGTATTTT. It codes for CSASGGVTDTQYF.

In its sample, this clonotype was seen many times. The chain links TRBV12-3 or TRBV12-4 to TRBJ2-3, with 8 positions matching TRBD2. V lost 0 bases and J lost 0; bases outside the gene matches: 2. CDR3 size: 16 residues. DNA for the CDR3: TGTGCCAGCAGTTTAGCCACTAGCGGTAGCACAGATACGCAGTATTTT. This sequence encodes CASSLATSGSTDTQYF.

By share, this clonotype ranks as medium-sized. The chain is built from TRBV7-2 and TRBJ2-5; TRBD2 agrees at 14 bases. The trim removed 5 bases at V and 11 bases at J, leaving 16 bases unmatched. Germline-derived CDR1 and CDR2 are SGHTA and FQGNSA. This CDR3 comprises 17 residues. DNA of the CDR3: TGTGCCAGCAGCCCTCCCCAATCGACTAGCGGGGGGGCTATTCAGTACTTC. Translation gives CASSPPQSTSGGAIQYF.

This clonotype was counted at least ten times. The chain employs TRBV6-2 or TRBV6-3 and TRBJ1-2; D gene uncertain. CDR3 length equals 13 residues. The V end was cut by 5 bases, the J end by 5 bases, with 12 bases between. CDR1 is MNHEY, CDR2 SVGEGT, per germline. The CDR3 DNA reads as TGTGCCAGCAGTCAAACTTCCAAATATGGCTACACCTTC. Translated: CASSQTSKYGYTF.

This clonotype has ten or more counts. The chain couples TRBV4-2 to TRBJ2-7; D unresolved. Per germline, CDR1 LGHNA and CDR2 YNFKEQ. The CDR3 covers 16 residues. V dropped 0 bases and J dropped 5 bases, with 17 bases sitting between them. Here the CDR3 reads CASSQDSGSPGHEQYF. The CDR3 coding sequence is TGTGCCAGCAGCCAAGATTCGGGCTCACCCGGGCACGAGCAGTACTTC.

A remark on this clonotype: A much more abundant neighbour one base away suggests this may be a read error. The chain links TRBV20-1 to TRBJ2-5; D gene ambiguous. The CDR3 sequence is 12 residues long. Germline-derived CDR1 and CDR2 are DFQATT and SNEGSKA (reference sequence). The ends were cut back, 4 bases at V and 11 bases at J, with 17 bases in the middle. The DNA for the CDR3 is TGCAGTGCTACGCAGAAACCCTACGGGCAGTACTTC. Its translation is CSATQKPYGQYF.

A word on this clonotype: A much bigger clone sits one base away, suggesting this may be a read error. The chain couples TRBV6-6 to TRBJ2-4; 9 bases map to TRBD2. The CDR3 is 16 amino acids. After removal of 2 bases from V and 13 bases from J, the junction contained 15 bases not matched to a gene. The germline V gene encodes CDR1 MNHNY and CDR2 SVGAGI (reference sequence). The CDR3 loop is CASSYPWRGGDNEQYF. CDR3 nucleotide sequence: TGTGCCAGCAGTTACCCGTGGCGGGGGGGAGACAATGAGCAGTACTTC.

This clonotype occurred many times. This sequence joins TRBV20-1 and TRBJ1-1, with 10 bases lining up with TRBD1. The V segment lost 5 bases and the J segment 4 bases; nucleotides outside the gene matches: 4. This CDR3 contains 13 residues. Germline V gene sequence: CDR1 DFQATT, CDR2 SNEGSKA (reference sequence). The CDR3: CSAPRDRGTEAFF. The DNA of the CDR3 is TGCAGTGCTCCCCGGGACAGGGGCACTGAAGCTTTCTTT.

This rearrangement joins TRBV20-1 to TRBJ1-5; 7 nucleotides align to TRBD1. The CDR3 is made up of 16 amino acids. The J segment lost 3 bases and the V segment lost 5 bases, leaving 13 bases of the junction unmatched. Germline V gene lookup returns CDR1 DFQATT and CDR2 SNEGSKA (reference sequence). CDR3 nucleotides: TGCAGTGCTTCCGCTCAGACAGGGAGGTTCAATCAGCCCCAGCATTTT. It encodes CSASAQTGRFNQPQHF.

This clonotype was found a few times. This could be a read error, since a much larger clone is one nucleotide away. This chain connects TRBV5-4 to TRBJ2-5; a possible D gene is TRBD2 (6 bases). Deletions cut 1 base from V and 9 bases from J, with 13 bases between. Germline lookup yields CDR1 SGHNT and CDR2 YYREEE (reference sequence). This CDR3 has 13 amino acids. Written as DNA, the CDR3 is TGTGCCAGCAGCTTGCCGACTAGTGAGGCCCAGTACTTC. It specifies CASSLPTSEAQYF.

The rearrangement links TRBV5-4 to TRBJ2-5; D is perhaps TRBD1 or TRBD2 (5 bases each). CDR1 and CDR2 from the germline V gene are SGHNT and YYREEE (reference sequence). The CDR3 sequence is 17 residues long. V lost 0 bases to trimming and J lost 4 bases, with 19 bases between them. The CDR3 DNA reads as TGTGCCAGCAGCTTGGCCGTTGACCATCCCGGGGCAGAGACCCAGTACTTC. Its protein is CASSLAVDHPGAETQYF. The variable domain in full, completed from reference TRBV5-4 and TRBJ2-5, reads ETGVTQSPTHLIKTRGQQVTLRCSSQSGHNTVSWYQQALGQGPQFIFQYYREEENGRGNFPPRFSGLQFPNYSSELNVNALELDDSALYLCASSLAVDHPGAETQYFGPGTRLLVL.

A word on this clonotype: The germline gene is not matched at one end of the junction; a read error may be the cause. The chain recombines TRBV20-1 with TRBJ2-7; the D is unclear. The CDR3 sequence is 12 residues long. The germline gives CDR1 DFQATT, CDR2 SNEGSKA (reference sequence). The CDR3 DNA reads as TGCAGTGCTAGTGTCCAAATGGAGACCCAGGACTTC. Its translation: CSASVQMETQDF.

This clonotype was detected ten times or more. The V and J genes are TRBV12-3 or TRBV12-4 and TRBJ1-6, with 7 bases fitting TRBD1. The junction had 3 bases not matched to a gene; V was cut back by 6 bases and J by 7 bases. The CDR3 loop spans 13 amino acids. The CDR3 nucleotides are TGTGCCAGCAGACAGGGGTGGAATTCACCCCTCCACTTT. Encoded protein: CASRQGWNSPLHF.